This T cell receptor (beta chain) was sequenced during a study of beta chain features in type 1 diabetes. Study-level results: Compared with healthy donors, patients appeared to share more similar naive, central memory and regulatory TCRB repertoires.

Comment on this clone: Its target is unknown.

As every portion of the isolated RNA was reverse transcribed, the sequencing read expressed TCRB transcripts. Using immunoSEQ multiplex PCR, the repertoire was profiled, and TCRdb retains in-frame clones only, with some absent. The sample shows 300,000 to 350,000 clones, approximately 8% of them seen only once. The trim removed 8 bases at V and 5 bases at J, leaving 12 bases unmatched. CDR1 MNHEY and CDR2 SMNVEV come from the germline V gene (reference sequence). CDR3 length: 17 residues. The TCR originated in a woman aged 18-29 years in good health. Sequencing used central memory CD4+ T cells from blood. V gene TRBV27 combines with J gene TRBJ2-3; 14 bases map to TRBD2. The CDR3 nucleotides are TGTGCCAGCCGAAGGAGACTAGCGGGAGGGCCCCAAGATACGCAGTATTTT. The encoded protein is CASRRRLAGGPQDTQYF.